This T cell receptor beta chain was identified during a study of cytomegalovirus exposure and HLA in healthy donors. Concerning this clone: Its antigen remains unidentified.

Vbeta (60) and Jbeta (13) primers were used in the PCR. Generated by immunoSEQ multiplex PCR, the TCRdb table keeps only in-frame clones and is missing some. This table lists over 200,000 clones. Overall study findings and caveats: When analyzed later, a missense DCLRE1C variant was found to be linked to TCR beta V- and J-gene trimming.

The CDR3 consists of 16 residues. The germline gives CDR1 SGHRS, CDR2 YFSETQ. With 1 base removed from V and 0 bases from J, the gap between germline ends came to 13 bases. The V and J genes are TRBV5-1 and TRBJ1-2; tentative D call: TRBD1 (5 bases). Sequencing input: PBMCs. This sequence was found in a woman under 40 in good health and CMV-seropositive. CDR3: CASSLTATGSNYGYTF. In DNA form, the CDR3 reads TGCGCCAGCAGCTTGACCGCCACAGGATCTAACTATGGCTACACCTTC.